This TCR beta chain was captured by sequencing in a study of response to subunit inactivated influenza vaccine. The CDR3 spans 15 residues. V lost 2 bases to trimming and J lost 4 bases, with 12 bases between them. The germline V gene has CDR1 MNHEY and CDR2 SVGAGI. This clonotype was observed many times. TCRdb fed the RT-PCR reads into MiXCR, producing one record per CDR3 protein. This repertoire shows around 600,000 distinct CDR3 sequences, 11% found once; its top ten account for approximately 11%. This sample also belongs to another study, concerning T cells expressing NK-cell markers. That study reports: Generation of TCR beta cDNA was performed by 5'RACE template switching incorporating UMIs. Investigators obtained TCR beta repertoires from sorted CD3+CD56+NKG2C+, CD3+CD56+NKG2C- and CD3+CD56-NKG2C+ T cells. Among the eight sequenced donors, seven tested HCMV-seropositive and one tested seronegative. 1.0-7.0% of CD8+ T cells in several donors belonged to dominant NKG2C+ clonotypes. In a few donors, these clonotypes also led the CD3+CD56-NKG2C+ fraction.

This TCR came from a man in his fifties who received an inactivated influenza vaccine. The material was PBMCs from blood, obtained on the day of vaccination. This chain joins TRBV6-5 and TRBJ1-5, with a tentative D call TRBD1 (5 bases). For the CDR3, the DNA is TGTGCCAGCAGTTACAGCCAGGGCTCGAATCAGCCCCAGCATTTT. This codes for CASSYSQGSNQPQHF.